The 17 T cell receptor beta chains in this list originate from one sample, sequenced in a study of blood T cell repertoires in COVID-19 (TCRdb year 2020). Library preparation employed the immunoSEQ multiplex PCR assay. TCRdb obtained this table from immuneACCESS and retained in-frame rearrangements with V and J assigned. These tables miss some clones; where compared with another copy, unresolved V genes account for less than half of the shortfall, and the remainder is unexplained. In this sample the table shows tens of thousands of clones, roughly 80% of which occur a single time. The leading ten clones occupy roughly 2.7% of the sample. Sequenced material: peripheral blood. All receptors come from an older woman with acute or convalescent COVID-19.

The CDR3 DNA reads TGTGCCAGTACGTTGCAGGGGGCTGCGAGAGGGGCCAACGTCCTGACTTTC. Translation gives CASTLQGAARGANVLTF. The V gene is TRBV19, the J gene TRBJ2-6, with TRBD1 identical over 8 bases. The CDR3 is made up of 17 amino acids. V lost 7 bases to trimming and J lost 4 bases; unmatched junction nucleotides: 12. Germline lookup yields CDR1 LNHDA and CDR2 SQIVND (reference sequence).

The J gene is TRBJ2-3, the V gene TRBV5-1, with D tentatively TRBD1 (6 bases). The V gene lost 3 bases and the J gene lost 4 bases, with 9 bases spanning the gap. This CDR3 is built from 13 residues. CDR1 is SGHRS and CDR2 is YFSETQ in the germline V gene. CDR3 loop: CASSSQGADTQYF. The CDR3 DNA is TGCGCCAGCAGCTCACAGGGCGCAGATACGCAGTATTTT.

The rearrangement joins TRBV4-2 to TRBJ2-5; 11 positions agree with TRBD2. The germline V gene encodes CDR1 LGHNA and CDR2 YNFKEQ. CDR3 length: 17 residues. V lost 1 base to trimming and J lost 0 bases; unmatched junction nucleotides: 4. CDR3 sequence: CASSQGLAGKYQETQYF. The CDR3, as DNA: TGTGCCAGCAGCCAAGGACTAGCGGGGAAGTACCAAGAGACCCAGTACTTC.

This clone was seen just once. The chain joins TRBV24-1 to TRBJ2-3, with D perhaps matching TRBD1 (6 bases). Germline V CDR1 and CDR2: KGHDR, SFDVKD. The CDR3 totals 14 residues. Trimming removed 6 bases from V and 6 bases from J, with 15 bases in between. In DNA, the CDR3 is TGTGCCACCAGTTCTCTACAGGGTGACGATACGCAGTATTTT. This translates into CATSSLQGDDTQYF.

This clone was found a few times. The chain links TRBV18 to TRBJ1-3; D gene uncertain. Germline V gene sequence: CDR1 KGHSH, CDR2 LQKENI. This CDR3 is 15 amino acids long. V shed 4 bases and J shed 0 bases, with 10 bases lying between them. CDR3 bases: TGTGCCAGCTCACGCTCAGGTCACTCTGGAAACACCATATATTTT. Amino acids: CASSRSGHSGNTIYF.

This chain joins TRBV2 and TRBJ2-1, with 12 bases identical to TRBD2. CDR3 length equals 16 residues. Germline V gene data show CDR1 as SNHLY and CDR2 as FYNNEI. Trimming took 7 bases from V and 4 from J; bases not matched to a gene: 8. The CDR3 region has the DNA TGTGCCAGCATGAGGACTAGCGGGATTCCGTACAATGAGCAGTTCTTC. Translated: CASMRTSGIPYNEQFF.

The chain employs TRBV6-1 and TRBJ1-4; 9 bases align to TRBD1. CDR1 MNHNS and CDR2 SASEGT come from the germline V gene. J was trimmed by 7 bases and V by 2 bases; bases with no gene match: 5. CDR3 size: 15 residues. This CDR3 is CASSESGTGFEKLFF. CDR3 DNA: TGTGCCAGCAGTGAATCCGGGACAGGGTTTGAAAAACTGTTTTTT.

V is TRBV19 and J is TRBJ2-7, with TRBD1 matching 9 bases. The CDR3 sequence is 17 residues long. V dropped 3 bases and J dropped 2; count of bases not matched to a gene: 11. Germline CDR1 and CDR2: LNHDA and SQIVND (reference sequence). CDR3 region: CASSMGTGTTRPYEQYF. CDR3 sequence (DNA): TGTGCCAGTAGTATGGGGACAGGGACCACGAGGCCCTACGAGCAGTACTTC.

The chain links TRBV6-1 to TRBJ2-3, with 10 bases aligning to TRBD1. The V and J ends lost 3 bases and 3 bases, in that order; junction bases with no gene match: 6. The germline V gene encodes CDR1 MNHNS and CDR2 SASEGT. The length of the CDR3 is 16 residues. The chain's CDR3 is CASSEVPGQGTDTQYF. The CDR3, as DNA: TGTGCCAGCAGTGAGGTTCCGGGACAGGGGACAGATACGCAGTATTTT.

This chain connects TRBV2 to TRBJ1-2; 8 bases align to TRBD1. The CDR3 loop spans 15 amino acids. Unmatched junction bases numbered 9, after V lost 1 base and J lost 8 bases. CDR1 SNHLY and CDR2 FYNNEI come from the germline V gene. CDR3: CASSEEATGGRGYTF. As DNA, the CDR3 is TGTGCCAGCAGTGAAGAGGCAACAGGGGGGAGGGGCTACACCTTC.

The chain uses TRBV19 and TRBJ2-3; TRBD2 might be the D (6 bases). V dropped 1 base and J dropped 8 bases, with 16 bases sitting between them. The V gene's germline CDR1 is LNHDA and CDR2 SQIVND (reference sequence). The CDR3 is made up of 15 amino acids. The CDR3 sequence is CASSIGLNGEVTQYF. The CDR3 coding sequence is TGTGCCAGTAGTATAGGACTTAACGGGGAGGTTACGCAGTATTTT.

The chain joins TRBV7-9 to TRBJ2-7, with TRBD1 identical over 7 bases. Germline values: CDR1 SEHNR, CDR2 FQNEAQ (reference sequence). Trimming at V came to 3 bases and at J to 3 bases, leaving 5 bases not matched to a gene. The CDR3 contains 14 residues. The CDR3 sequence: CASSFPSGGYEQYF. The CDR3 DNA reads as TGTGCCAGCAGCTTCCCATCAGGGGGCTACGAGCAGTACTTC.

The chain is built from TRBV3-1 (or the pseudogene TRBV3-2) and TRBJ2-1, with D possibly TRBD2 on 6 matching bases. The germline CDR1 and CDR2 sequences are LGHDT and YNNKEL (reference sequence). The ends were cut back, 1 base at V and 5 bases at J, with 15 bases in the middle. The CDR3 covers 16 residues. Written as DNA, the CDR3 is TGTGCCAGCAGCCAAGTGGGCGGGGCCGCCAACAATGAGCAGTTCTTC. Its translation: CASSQVGGAANNEQFF.

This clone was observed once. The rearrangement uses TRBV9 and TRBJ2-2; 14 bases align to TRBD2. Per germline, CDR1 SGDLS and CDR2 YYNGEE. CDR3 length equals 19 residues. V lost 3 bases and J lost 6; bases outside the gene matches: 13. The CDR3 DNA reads TGTGCCAGCAGCGCCGGGCCTTCGGGACTAGCGGGAGCTTCCGGGGAGCTGTTTTTT. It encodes CASSAGPSGLAGASGELFF.

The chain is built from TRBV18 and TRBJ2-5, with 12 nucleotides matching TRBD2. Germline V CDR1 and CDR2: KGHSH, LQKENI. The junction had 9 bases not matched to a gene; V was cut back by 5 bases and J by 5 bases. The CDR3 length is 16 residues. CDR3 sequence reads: CASSSQTSGRSETQYF. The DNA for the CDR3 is TGTGCCAGCTCATCCCAGACTAGCGGGAGATCGGAGACCCAGTACTTC. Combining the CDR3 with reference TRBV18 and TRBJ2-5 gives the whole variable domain NAGVMQNPRHLVRRRGQEARLRCSPMKGHSHVYWYRQLPEEGLKFMVYLQKENIIDESGMPKERFSAEFPKEGPSILRIQQVVRGDSAAYFCASSSQTSGRSETQYFGPGTRLLVL.

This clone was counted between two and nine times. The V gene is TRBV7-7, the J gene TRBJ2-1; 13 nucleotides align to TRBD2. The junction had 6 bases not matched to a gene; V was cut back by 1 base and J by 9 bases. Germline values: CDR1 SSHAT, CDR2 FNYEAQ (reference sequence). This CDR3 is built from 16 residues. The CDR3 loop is CASSLGRGLAGTEQFF. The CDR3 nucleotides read TGTGCCAGCAGCTTAGGAAGGGGACTAGCGGGAACTGAGCAGTTCTTC.

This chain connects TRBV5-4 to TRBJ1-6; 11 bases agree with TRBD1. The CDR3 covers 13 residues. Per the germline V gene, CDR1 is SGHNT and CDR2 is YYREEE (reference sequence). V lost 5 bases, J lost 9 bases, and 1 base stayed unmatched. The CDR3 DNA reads TGTGCCAGCAGTGGACAGGGGGCTTCACCCCTCCACTTT. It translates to CASSGQGASPLHF.